This TCR beta chain originates from a study of T-cell reconstitution after alpha-beta-depleted transplantation in children. The germline V and J ends were trimmed by 5 bases and 5 bases, with 22 bases remaining between them. The germline V gene encodes CDR1 SEHNR and CDR2 FQNEAQ (reference sequence). The CDR3 runs 17 residues. This clonotype has a handful of counts. Unique molecular identifiers tagged the TCRbeta library. Using its own MiXCR run on the PCR reads, TCRdb lists one record per CDR3 protein. The sample yields nearly 400,000 distinct CDR3 sequences, around 21% seen once. V and J are TRBV7-9 and TRBJ2-1; D unresolved. This TCR was recovered from a human donor who donated a stem cell graft to a child with acute myeloid leukemia. The sequenced sample was PBMCs from the stem cell graft donor, obtained from the stem cell graft. The CDR3 reads CASSPSRVHDPNNEQFF. The DNA for the CDR3 is TGTGCCAGCAGCCCATCAAGGGTGCATGACCCGAACAATGAGCAGTTCTTC.